The present T cell receptor (beta chain) was sequenced within a study of cytomegalovirus exposure and HLA in healthy donors. Points from the study as a whole: The classifier reportedly diagnosed cytomegalovirus status with high specificity and sensitivity. In vitro assays verified that a few CMV-associated chains recognized CMV antigens specifically.

Points on this clone: Its antigen is not identified.

This CDR3 has 19 residues. CDR1 SGHVT and CDR2 SQSDAQ come from the germline V gene. The J segment lost 0 bases and the V segment lost 1 base, leaving 11 bases of the junction unmatched. Use of 60 Vbeta and 13 Jbeta primers characterized the PCR. This table comes from immunoSEQ multiplex PCR, and its TCRdb copy is limited to in-frame clones, with some not included. The sample carries approximately 130,000 clones, around 77% recorded once. This TCR derives from a man over 45 in good health and CMV-seronegative. The sequenced sample was PBMCs. V usage is TRBV7-4 and J usage is TRBJ2-7; 11 positions agree with TRBD2. CDR3 nucleotides: TGTGCCAGCAGCTTAGGCGGTAGCGGGAGGGCCCCTCCCTCCTACGAGCAGTACTTC. Translated: CASSLGGSGRAPPSYEQYF.